The entry below gives a single TCR beta chain sequence along with its context. Trimming took 7 bases from V and 3 from J; bases not matched to a gene: 8. The CDR3 is made up of 13 amino acids. CDR1 is SQVTM and CDR2 is ANQGSEA in the germline V gene. Original processing methods: Reference gene primer amplification gave nucleated cell count estimates. Sequenced by immunoSEQ multiplex PCR; TCRdb stores in-frame clones only, minus some. The V and J calls and the clone size are those of that table, but D and trimming were determined from the DNA. The sample records under 40,000 clones, 65% to 90% being singletons. The data belong to a study of blood T cell repertoires in COVID-19.

The sequence was collected from a woman older than 75 with active or convalescent COVID-19. The chain employs TRBV29-1 and TRBJ1-1; 7 bases match TRBD1. Sequenced material: peripheral blood. CDR3 sequence (DNA): TGCAGCGGTTACCGGGACAGCTACACTGAAGCTTTCTTT. Its translation: CSGYRDSYTEAFF.